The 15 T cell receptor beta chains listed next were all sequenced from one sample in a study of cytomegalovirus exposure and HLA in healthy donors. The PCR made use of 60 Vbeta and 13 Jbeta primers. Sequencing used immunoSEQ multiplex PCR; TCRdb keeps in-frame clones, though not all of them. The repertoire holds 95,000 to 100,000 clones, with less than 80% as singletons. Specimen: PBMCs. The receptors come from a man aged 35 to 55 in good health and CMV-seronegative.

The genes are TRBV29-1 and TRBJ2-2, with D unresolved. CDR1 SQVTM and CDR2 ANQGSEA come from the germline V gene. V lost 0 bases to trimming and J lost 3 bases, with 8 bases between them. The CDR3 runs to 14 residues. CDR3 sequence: CSVEDSRDTGELFF. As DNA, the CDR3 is TGCAGCGTTGAAGACTCTCGGGACACCGGGGAGCTGTTTTTT.

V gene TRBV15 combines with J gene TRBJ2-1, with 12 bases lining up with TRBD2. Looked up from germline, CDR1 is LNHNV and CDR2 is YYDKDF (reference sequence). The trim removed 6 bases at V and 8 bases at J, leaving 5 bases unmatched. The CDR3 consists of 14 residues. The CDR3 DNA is TGTGCCACCAGGCTAGCGGGGGGGCCTCATGAGCAGTTCTTC. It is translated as CATRLAGGPHEQFF.

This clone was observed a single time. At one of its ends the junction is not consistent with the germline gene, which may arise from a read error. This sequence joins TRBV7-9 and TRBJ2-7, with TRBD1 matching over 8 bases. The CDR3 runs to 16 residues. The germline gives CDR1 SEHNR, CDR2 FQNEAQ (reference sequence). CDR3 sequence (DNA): TGTTCCAGCAGCCAACTGTGGACAGGGAGACATTACGAGCAGTACTTC. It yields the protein CSSSQLWTGRHYEQYF.

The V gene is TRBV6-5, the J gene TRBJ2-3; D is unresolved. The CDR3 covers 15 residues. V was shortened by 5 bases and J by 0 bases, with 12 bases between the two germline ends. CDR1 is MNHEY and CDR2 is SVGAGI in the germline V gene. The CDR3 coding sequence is TGTGCCAGCAGTCCCCTTGGGCTAAGCACAGATACGCAGTATTTT. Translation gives CASSPLGLSTDTQYF.

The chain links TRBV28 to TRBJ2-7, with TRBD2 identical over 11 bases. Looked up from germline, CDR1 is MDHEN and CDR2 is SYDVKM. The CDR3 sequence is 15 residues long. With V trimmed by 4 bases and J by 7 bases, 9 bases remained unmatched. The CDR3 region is CASSYSGRGSKEQYF. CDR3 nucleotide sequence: TGTGCCAGCAGTTATAGCGGGAGGGGGTCGAAGGAGCAGTACTTC.

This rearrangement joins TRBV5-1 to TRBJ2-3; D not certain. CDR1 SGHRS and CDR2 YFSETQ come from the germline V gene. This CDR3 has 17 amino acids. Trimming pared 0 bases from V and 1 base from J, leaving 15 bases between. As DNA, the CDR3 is TGCGCCAGCAGCTTGGGGTTAGCTTCGAACCGCACAGATACGCAGTATTTT. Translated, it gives CASSLGLASNRTDTQYF. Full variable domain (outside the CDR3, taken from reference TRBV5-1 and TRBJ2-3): KAGVTQTPRYLIKTRGQQVTLSCSPISGHRSVSWYQQTPGQGLQFLFEYFSETQRNKGNFPGRFSGRQFSNSRSEMNVSTLELGDSALYLCASSLGLASNRTDTQYFGPGTRLTVL.

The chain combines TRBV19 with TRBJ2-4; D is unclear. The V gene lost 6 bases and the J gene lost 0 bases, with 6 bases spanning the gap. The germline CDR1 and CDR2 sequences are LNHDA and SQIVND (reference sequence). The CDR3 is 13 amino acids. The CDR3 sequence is CASRAVAKNIQYF. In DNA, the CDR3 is TGTGCCAGTAGAGCCGTAGCCAAAAACATTCAGTACTTC.

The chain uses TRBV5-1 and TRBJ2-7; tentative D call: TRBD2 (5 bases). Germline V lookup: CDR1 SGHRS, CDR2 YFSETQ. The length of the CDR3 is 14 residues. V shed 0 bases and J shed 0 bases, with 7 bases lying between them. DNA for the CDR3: TGCGCCAGCAGCTTGGTGGGAGACTCCTACGAGCAGTACTTC. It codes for CASSLVGDSYEQYF.

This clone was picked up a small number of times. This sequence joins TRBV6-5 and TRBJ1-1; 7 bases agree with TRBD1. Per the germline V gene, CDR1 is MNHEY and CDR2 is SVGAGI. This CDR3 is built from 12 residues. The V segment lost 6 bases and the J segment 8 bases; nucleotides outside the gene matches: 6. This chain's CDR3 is CASSSRTGEAFF. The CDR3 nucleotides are TGTGCCAGCAGCTCGAGGACAGGAGAAGCTTTCTTT.

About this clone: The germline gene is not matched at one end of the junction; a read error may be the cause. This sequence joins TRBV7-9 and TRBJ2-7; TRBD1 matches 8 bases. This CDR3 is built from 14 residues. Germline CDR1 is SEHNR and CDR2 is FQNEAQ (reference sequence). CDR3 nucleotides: TGTGCCAGCAGCCAATCAGGGGGCTCCCACGAGCAGTACTTC. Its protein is CASSQSGGSHEQYF.

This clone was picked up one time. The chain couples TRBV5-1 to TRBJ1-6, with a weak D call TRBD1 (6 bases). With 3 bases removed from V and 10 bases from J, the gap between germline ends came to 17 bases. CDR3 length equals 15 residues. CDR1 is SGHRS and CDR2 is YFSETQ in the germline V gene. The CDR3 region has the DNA TGCGCCAGCAGCTCCCAACAGGGTCAGCAGTCACCCCTCCACTTT. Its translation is CASSSQQGQQSPLHF.

The CDR3 DNA follows: TGTGCCAGCAGCTCCCGGGACATAGGGGGCTACACCTTC. The encoded protein is CASSSRDIGGYTF. This chain joins TRBV11-2 and TRBJ1-2; tentative D call: TRBD1 (6 bases). Germline V gives CDR1 SGHAT, CDR2 FQNNGV. V lost 4 bases to trimming and J lost 8 bases, with 14 bases between them. This CDR3 contains 13 residues.

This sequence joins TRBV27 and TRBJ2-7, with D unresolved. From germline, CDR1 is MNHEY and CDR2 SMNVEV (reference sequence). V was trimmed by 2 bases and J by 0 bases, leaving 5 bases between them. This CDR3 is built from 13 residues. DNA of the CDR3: TGTGCCAGCAGTTTAGCGAGCTCCTACGAGCAGTACTTC. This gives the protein CASSLASSYEQYF.

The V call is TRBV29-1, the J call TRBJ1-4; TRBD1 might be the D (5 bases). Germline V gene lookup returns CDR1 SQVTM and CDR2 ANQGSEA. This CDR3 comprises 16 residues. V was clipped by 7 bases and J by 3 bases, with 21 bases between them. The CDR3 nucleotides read TGCAGCGCCGGACATTCAAACGGCGGAGCTAATGAAAAACTGTTTTTT. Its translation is CSAGHSNGGANEKLFF.

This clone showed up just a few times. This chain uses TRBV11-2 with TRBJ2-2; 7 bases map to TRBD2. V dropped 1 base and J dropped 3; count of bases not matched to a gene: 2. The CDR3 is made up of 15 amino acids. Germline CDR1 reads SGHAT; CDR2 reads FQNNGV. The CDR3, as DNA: TGTGCCAGCAGCTTAGGGGGAGGGCACACCGGGGAGCTGTTTTTT. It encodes CASSLGGGHTGELFF. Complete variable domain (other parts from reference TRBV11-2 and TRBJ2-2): EAGVAQSPRYKIIEKRQSVAFWCNPISGHATLYWYQQILGQGPKLLIQFQNNGVVDDSQLPKDRFSAERLKGVDSTLKIQPAKLEDSAVYLCASSLGGGHTGELFFGEGSRLTVL.